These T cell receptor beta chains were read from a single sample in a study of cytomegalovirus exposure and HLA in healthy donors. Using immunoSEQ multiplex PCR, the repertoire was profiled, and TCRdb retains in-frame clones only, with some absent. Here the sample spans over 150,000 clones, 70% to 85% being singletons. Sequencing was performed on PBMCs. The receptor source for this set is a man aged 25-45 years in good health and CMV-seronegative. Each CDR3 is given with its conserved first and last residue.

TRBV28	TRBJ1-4	CASSPQLGQSNEKLFF
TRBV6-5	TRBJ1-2	CASRAGTRGYTF
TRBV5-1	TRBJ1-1	CASSLAPGNTEAFF
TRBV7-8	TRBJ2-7	CASTPGQGTDEQYF
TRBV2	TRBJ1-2	CASSEARRYPF
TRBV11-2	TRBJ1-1	CASSSSGFRGKVDTEAFF
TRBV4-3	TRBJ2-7	CASSPRTGSGEQYF
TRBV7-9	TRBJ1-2	CASSSSGLDRVEGYTF
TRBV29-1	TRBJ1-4	CSRTKVDRNEKLFF
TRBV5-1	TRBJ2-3	CASSLAWGGTDTQYF
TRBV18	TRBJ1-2	CASSPEGRGGPYGYTF